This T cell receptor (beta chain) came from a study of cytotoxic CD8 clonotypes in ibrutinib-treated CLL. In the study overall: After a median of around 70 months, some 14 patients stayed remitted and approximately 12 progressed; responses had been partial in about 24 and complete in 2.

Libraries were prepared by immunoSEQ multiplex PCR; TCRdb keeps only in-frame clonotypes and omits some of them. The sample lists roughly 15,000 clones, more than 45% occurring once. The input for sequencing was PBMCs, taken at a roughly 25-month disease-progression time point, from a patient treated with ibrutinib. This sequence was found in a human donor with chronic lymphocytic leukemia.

In nucleotides, the CDR3 is TGCGCCAGCAGGGAGGGCACCGGGGAGCTGTTTTTT. It is translated as CASREGTGELFF. The J gene is TRBJ2-2, the V gene TRBV5-1; the D gene is possibly TRBD2 (6 bases). This CDR3 is 12 amino acids long. In germline, CDR1 is SGHRS, CDR2 YFSETQ. Trimming took off 5 bases at V and 4 bases at J, with 6 bases between the two ends.